This T cell receptor beta chain was sequenced during a study of T-cell memory formation after mild COVID-19. Regarding the study as a whole: Cross-reactive memory seemingly joined, as some responding clones were found in pre-infection memory.

TCRdb reprocessed the 5' RACE reads via MiXCR and lists one record per CDR3 protein. The table records about 560,000 distinct CDR3 sequences, 17% of them present only once. The sample holds a few counts of this clonotype. What it recognizes is unknown. V was pared by 5 bases and J by 4 bases, with 9 bases between. Germline CDR1 and CDR2: SGHVS and FQNEAQ. The CDR3 has 13 residues. Sequenced input: PBMCs or a T cell subset sorted from them (not recorded which). This chain connects TRBV7-8 to TRBJ1-5; no definite D call. The TCR sequence derives from an adult woman who had mild COVID-19 (a few samples of this study predate the infection). Cell type and time point are not known. CDR3 nucleotides: TGTGCCAGCAGCGATCCAGGTAATCAGCCCCAGCATTTT. It translates to CASSDPGNQPQHF.